This TCR beta chain stems from a study of CD8 T cells in Susac syndrome. V dropped 6 bases and J dropped 5 bases, with 10 bases sitting between them. This CDR3 has 11 amino acids. Germline V gives CDR1 SQVTM, CDR2 ANQGSEA. With random hexamers, reverse transcription was performed on roughly 0.45 to 1 ug of RNA. Coverage of TCR beta CDR3 amplification by immunoSEQ multiplex PCR extended to 54 Vbeta and 13 Jbeta. From the immunoSEQ multiplex PCR reads, TCRdb called clonotypes with MiXCR, one entry per CDR3 protein. The repertoire has about 150,000 distinct CDR3 sequences, approximately 95% of them found once; the top ten carry 0.16%.

The sequenced sample was CD4+ T cells from PBMCs. The receptor's source is a human donor with Susac syndrome. The chain joins TRBV29-1 to TRBJ2-5; unclear D gene. The DNA for the CDR3 is TGCAGCGTAAAAACCGGGGAGACCCAGTACTTC. This sequence encodes CSVKTGETQYF.